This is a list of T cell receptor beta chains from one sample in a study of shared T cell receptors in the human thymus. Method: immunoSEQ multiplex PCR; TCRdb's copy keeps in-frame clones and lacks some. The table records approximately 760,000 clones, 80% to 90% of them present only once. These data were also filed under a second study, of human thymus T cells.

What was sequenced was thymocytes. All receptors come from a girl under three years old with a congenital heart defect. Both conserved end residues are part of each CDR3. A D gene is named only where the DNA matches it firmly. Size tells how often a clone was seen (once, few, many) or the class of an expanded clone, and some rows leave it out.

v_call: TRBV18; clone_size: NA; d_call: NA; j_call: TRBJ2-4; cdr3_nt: TGTGCCAGCTCACCATCAGGTTGGCTAGCCAAAAACATTCAGTACTTC; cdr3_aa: CASSPSGWLAKNIQYF
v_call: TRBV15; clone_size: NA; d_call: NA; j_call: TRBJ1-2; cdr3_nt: TGTGCCACCAGCAGAGATTCCCAGCGCCAGTCGATAGAGGCTAACTATGGCTACACCTTC; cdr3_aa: CATSRDSQRQSIEANYGYTF
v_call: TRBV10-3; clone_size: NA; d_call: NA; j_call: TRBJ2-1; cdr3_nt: TGTGCCATCAGGGAGTTCTTAGGTAACGGTCCTAGGCTAGAGCAGTTCTTC; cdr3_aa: CAIREFLGNGPRLEQFF
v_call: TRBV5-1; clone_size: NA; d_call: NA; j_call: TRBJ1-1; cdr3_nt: TGCGCCAGCAGCTTGCAGGGCAACACTGAAGCTTTCTTT; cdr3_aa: CASSLQGNTEAFF
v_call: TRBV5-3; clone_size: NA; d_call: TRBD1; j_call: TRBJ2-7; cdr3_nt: TGTGCCAGAAGCCACCGACAGGGAGTATGCGGTCACTACGAGCAGTACTTC; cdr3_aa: CARSHRQGVCGHYEQYF
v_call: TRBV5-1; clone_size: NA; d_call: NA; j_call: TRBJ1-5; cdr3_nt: TGCGCCAGCAGCTGCCGGGACAATTGGCAGCCCCAGCATTTT; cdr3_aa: CASSCRDNWQPQHF
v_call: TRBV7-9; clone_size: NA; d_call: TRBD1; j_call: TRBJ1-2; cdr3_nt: TGTGCCAGCAGCCCCCTCGACGGGACAGCCATAAACTATGGCTACACCTTC; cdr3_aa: CASSPLDGTAINYGYTF
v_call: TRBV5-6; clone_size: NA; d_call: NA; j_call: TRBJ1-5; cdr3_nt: TGTGCCAGCAGCGTCCGGGGGGATTACTATAGCAATCAGCCCCAGCATTTT; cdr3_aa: CASSVRGDYYSNQPQHF
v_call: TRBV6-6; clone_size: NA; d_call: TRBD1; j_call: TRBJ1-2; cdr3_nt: TGTGCCAGCAGTTGGGGGACAGGGTATTATGGCTACACCTTC; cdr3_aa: CASSWGTGYYGYTF
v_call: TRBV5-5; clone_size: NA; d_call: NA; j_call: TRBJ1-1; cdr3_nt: TGTGCCAGCAGCCTGACCGGGACAGAAGCTTTCTTT; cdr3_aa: CASSLTGTEAFF
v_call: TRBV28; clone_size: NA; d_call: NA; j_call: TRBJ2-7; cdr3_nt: TGTGCCAGCAGGAAACAGGGGGGGTCCTACGAGCAGTACTTC; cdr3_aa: CASRKQGGSYEQYF
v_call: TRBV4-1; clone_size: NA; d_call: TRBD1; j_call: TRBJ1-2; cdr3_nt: TGCGCCAGCAGCCGCGTGGGACAGGGGCAGGTAGGGCGTGGCTACACCTTC; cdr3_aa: CASSRVGQGQVGRGYTF
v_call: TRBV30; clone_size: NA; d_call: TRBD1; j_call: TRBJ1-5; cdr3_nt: TGTGCCTGGACTCCACCGGGACAGAATACTAATAGCAATCAGCCCCAGCATTTT; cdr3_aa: CAWTPPGQNTNSNQPQHF
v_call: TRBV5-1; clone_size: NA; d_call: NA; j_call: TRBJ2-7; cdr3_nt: TGCGCCAGCAGCTTGGAGACAGCAAGAACCCCTGTCGAGCAGTACTTC; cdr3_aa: CASSLETARTPVEQYF
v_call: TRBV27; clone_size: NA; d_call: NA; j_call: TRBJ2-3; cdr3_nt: TGTGCCAGCAGTTTGAAACGCCTCACTAGCACAGATACGCAGTATTTT; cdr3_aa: CASSLKRLTSTDTQYF
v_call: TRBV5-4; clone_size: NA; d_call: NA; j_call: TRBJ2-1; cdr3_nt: TGTGCCAGCAGCTTGGGTCAGGGTAAGGTTAACAATGAGCAGTTCTTC; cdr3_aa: CASSLGQGKVNNEQFF
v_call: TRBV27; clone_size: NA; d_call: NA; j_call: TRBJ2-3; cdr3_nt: TGTGCCAGCAGAGGCGGGGGCGTTTTAGATACGCAGTATTTT; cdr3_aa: CASRGGGVLDTQYF
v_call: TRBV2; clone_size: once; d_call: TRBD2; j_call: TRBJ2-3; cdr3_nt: TGTGCCAGCAGTACAACTAGCGGGGCTACCCGAGATACGCAGTATTTT; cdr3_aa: CASSTTSGATRDTQYF
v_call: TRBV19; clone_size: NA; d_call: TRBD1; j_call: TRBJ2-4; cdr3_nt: TGTGCCAGTAGTTTCCCCGGGACAGAGAACCAAAACATTCAGTACTTC; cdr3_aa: CASSFPGTENQNIQYF
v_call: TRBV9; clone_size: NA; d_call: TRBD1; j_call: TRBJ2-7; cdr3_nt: TGTGCCAGCAGCGTAGATATGGACAGGGGCTACGAGCAGTACTTC; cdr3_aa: CASSVDMDRGYEQYF
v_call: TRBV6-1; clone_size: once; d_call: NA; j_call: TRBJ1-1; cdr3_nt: TGTGCCAGCAGTGAATGGGCCCGAACTTTGGAGAACACTGAAGCTTTCTTT; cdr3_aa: CASSEWARTLENTEAFF
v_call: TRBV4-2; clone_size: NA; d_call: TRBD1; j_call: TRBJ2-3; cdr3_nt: TGTGCCAGCAGCCAACCGGACAGGGGAGGCACAGATACGCAGTATTTT; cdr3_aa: CASSQPDRGGTDTQYF
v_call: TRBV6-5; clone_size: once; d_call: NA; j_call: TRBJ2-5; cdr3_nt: TGTGCCAGCAGTTATCAGGAGACCCAGTACTTC; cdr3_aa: CASSYQETQYF
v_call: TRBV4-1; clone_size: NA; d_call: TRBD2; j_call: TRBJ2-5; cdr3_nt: TGCGCCAGCAGCCAGTCCGGGGGGGCCGGTGAGACCCAGTACTTC; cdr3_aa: CASSQSGGAGETQYF
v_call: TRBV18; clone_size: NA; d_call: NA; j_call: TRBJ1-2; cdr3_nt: TGTGCCAGCTCATCGTACTTTCCCGGCTACACCTTC; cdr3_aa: CASSSYFPGYTF
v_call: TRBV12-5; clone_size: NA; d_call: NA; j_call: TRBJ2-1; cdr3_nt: TGTGCTAGTGGAAGACAAGAGCAGTTCTTC; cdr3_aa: CASGRQEQFF
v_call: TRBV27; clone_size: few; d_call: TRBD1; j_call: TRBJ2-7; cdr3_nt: TGTGCCAGCAGTTTATCGAACCCACCGGGACAGGGCATCTCCGAGCAGTACTTC; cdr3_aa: CASSLSNPPGQGISEQYF
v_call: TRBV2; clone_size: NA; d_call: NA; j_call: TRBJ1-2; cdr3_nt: TGTGCCAGCGGCAGGGAGGGCCACTATGGCTACACCTTC; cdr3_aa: CASGREGHYGYTF
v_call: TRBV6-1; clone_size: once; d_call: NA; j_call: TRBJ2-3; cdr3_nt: TGTGCCAGCAGTGATTCTAACTTCAGGGCCACAGATACGCAGTATTTT; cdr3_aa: CASSDSNFRATDTQYF
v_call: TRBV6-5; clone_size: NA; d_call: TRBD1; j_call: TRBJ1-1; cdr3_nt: TGTGCCAGCAGCACAAACAGGGGGCTGTTCACTGAAGCTTTCTTT; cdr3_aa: CASSTNRGLFTEAFF
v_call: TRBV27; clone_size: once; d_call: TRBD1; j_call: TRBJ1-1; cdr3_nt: TGTGCCAGCAGTTCCCCCTCGGGACAGCACACTGAAGCTTTCTTT; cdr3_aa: CASSSPSGQHTEAFF
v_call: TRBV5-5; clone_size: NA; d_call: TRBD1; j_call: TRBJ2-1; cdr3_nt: TGTGCCAGCAGCTTGGAAGGGGGCCCGGAGTTCTTC; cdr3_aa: CASSLEGGPEFF
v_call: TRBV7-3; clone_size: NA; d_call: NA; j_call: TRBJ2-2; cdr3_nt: TGTGCCAGCAGCTTAAACGCACCCGGGGGGAACACCGGGGAGCTGTTTTTT; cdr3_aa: CASSLNAPGGNTGELFF
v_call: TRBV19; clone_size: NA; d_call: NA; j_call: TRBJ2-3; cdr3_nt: TGTGCCAGTAGGGCCGGCCCGGGACTGAACTCTACTAGCACAGATACGCAGTATTTT; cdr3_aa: CASRAGPGLNSTSTDTQYF
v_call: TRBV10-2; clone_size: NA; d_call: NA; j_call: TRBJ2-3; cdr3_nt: TGCGCCAGCAGTGAAGGGGACCCACCCGCGGGGGCGTACACAGATACGCAGTATTTT; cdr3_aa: CASSEGDPPAGAYTDTQYF
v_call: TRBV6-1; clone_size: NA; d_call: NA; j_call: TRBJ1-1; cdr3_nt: TGTGCCAGCAGTGACCGGGACATCTCAGGGAAATGCACTGAAGCTTTCTTT; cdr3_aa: CASSDRDISGKCTEAFF
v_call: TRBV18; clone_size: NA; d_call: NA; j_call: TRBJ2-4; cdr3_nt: TGTGCCAGCTCACCAACGGCGACACCTTTAGCCAAAAACATTCAGTACTTC; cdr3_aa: CASSPTATPLAKNIQYF
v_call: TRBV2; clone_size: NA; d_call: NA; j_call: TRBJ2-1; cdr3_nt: TGTGCCAGCTCAGATGACAGGTTTTCCTACAATGAGCAGTTCTTC; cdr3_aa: CASSDDRFSYNEQFF
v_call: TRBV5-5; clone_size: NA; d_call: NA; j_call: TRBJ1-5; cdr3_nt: TGTGCCAGCCGCCGGGATAATAGCAATCAGCCCCAGCATTTT; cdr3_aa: CASRRDNSNQPQHF
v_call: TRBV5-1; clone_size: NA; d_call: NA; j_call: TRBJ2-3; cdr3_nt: TGCGCCAGCAGCTTGGCCGGGACAAAAACAAGCACAGATACGCAGTATTTT; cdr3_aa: CASSLAGTKTSTDTQYF
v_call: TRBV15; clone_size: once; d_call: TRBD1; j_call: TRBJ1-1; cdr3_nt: TGTGCCACCAGCAGAGGGGGGACAGCCTACGGAGATGAAGCTTTCTTT; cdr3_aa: CATSRGGTAYGDEAFF
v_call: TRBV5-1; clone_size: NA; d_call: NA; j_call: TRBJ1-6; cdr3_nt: TGCGCCAGCAGTGTGAAGGAGGGTTCACCCCTCCACTTT; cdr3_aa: CASSVKEGSPLHF
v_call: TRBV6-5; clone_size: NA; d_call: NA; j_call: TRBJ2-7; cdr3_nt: TGTGCCACAAATGCAGGAAAAACATCCTACGAGCAGTACTTC; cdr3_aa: CATNAGKTSYEQYF
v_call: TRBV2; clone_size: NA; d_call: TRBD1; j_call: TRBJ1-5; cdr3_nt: TGTGCCAGCAGCGCCGGAGACAGGGCCTACCAGCCCCAGCATTTT; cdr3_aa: CASSAGDRAYQPQHF
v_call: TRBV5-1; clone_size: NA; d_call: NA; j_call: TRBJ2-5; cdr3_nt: TGCGCCAGCAGCCCGGACCGGGACTCATATACGGAGACCCAGTACTTC; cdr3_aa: CASSPDRDSYTETQYF
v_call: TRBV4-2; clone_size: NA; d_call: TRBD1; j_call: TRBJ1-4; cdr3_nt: TGTGCCAGCAGCCTGACAGGGTCCCCTTCCCCAAAACTGTTTTTT; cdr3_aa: CASSLTGSPSPKLFF
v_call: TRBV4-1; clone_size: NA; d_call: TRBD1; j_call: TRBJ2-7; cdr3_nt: TGCGCCAGCAGCCAAGATCGGGGGACAGGGATATCCTACGAGCAGTACTTC; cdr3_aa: CASSQDRGTGISYEQYF
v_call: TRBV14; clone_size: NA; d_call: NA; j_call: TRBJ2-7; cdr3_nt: TGTGCCAGCAGCCATGAAGGGGGCGAGCAGTACTTC; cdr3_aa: CASSHEGGEQYF
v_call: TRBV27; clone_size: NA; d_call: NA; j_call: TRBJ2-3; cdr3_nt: TGTGCCAGCAGTTTCTCCCCAACTCTTACGCAGTATTTT; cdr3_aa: CASSFSPTLTQYF
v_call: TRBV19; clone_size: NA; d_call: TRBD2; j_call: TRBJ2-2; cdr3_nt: TGTGCCAGTAGTATAGAGTGGCAAAGGGAGGGCACCGGGGAGCTGTTTTTT; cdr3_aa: CASSIEWQREGTGELFF